The source of this T cell receptor beta chain is a study of a mutant IDH1 vaccine in newly diagnosed glioma. Whole-study context: The sex distribution of treated patients was 62.5% male and approximately 40% female, with a mean age of around 40 years. Beforehand, treatment had been radiotherapy, temozolomide, or both; the majority received both.

Time point here: baseline, week 1 (first vaccination visit). The treatment: pre-vaccination baseline after standard-of-care therapy. Donor diagnoses consisted of new WHO grade 3 or 4 IDH1-mutant, ATRX-lost astrocytomas. From germline, CDR1 is SQVTM and CDR2 ANQGSEA. V lost 4 bases and J 0 bases, leaving 9 bases between the germline ends. CDR3 length: 13 amino acids. The table lists this clone with a count of one. Only in-frame clones appear in the TCRdb table, and some are missing; sequencing was by immunoSEQ multiplex PCR. Of some 67,000 clones in the sample, around 82% were seen once. This receptor was identified in a woman younger than 35 with glioma. Some clones in this sample may be carry-over from other donors' samples. The input for sequencing was peripheral blood mononuclear cells (PBMCs), taken from a glioma patient treated with radiotherapy, temozolomide or both. J is TRBJ1-1 and V is TRBV29-1, with TRBD1 as a possible D gene (6 bases). CDR3 loop: CSVAGVLNTEAFF. CDR3 sequence (DNA): TGCAGCGTTGCAGGGGTCCTGAACACTGAAGCTTTCTTT.